This note documents a single T cell receptor beta chain sequence. Germline V gene data show CDR1 as MNHEY and CDR2 as SMNVEV (reference sequence). This CDR3 spans 13 amino acids. The V end was cut by 8 bases, the J end by 1 base, with 11 bases between. Here immunoSEQ multiplex PCR was the method, and the copy in TCRdb shows in-frame clones only, minus some. Of 120,000 to 150,000 clones detected, 90% appear once; the ten largest clones hold 3.4%. This entry belongs to a study of T cell responses to AZD1222 COVID-19 vaccine. This sequence was found in an adult in good health. The chain links TRBV27 to TRBJ1-1; D gene ambiguous. The material sequenced was peripheral blood, taken on day 0 of AZD1222 vaccination. Here the CDR3 reads CASSTSGNTEAFF. In DNA form, the CDR3 reads TGTGCCAGCTCAACATCGGGGAACACTGAAGCTTTCTTT.